The T cell receptor beta chain described here comes from a study of human thymus T cells. Findings and caveats of the study: In unrelated individuals, thymic repertoires overlapped highly, according to related research. There appeared to be biased usage of V and J genes in thymic and blood repertoires.

The ends were cut back, 6 bases at V and 7 bases at J, with 10 bases in the middle. This CDR3 has 12 amino acids. Germline V gives CDR1 LGHNT, CDR2 FRNRAP. Obtained as resections during corrective heart surgery, the thymus tissue was then studied. The donors were infants in Finland with congenital heart defects, otherwise immunologically healthy. Clones were read by immunoSEQ multiplex PCR, and TCRdb kept only the in-frame ones, dropping some. This sample carries more than 70,000 clones, around 96% of them seen once, and the ten largest clones take roughly 0.03%. As to this clone: What it binds is unknown.

Sequencing input: thymus tissue. The sequence came from a boy under two years old with a congenital heart defect but otherwise immunologically healthy. V and J are TRBV12-5 and TRBJ2-1; D is undetermined. CDR3 loop: CASGPTDNEQFF. The CDR3 region has the DNA TGTGCTAGTGGCCCCACCGATAATGAGCAGTTCTTC.